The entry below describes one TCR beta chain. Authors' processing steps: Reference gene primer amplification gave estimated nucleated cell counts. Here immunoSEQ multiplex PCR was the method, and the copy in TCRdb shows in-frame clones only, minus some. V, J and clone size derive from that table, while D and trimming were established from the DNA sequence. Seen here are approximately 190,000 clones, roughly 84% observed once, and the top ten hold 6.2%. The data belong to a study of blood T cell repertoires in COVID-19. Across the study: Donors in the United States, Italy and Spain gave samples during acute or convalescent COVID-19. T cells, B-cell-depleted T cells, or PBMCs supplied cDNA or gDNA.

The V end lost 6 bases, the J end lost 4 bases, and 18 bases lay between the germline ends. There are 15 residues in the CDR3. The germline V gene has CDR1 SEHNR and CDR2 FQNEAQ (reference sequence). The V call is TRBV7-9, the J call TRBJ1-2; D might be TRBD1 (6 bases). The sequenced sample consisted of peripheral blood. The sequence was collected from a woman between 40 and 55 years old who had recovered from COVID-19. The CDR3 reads CASSFKLDSPYGYTF. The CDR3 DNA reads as TGTGCCAGCAGTTTTAAATTGGACAGTCCCTATGGCTACACCTTC.